Shown below are 8 T cell receptor beta chains from a single sample sequenced in a study of T cell clusters in autoimmune cytopenias. TRB amplification used approximately 250 ng of peripheral blood genomic DNA. TRB rearrangements were amplified by touch-down multiplex PCR with mixed TRB-A/B primers. From the multiplex PCR reads, TCRdb lists one entry per CDR3 protein and no DNA. Its table lists 3,000 to 4,000 distinct CDR3 sequences. Sequencing used peripheral blood. The receptors stem from a human donor with an autoimmune cytopenia, with autoimmune hepatitis or in good health (not recorded which).

V gene TRBV28 combines with J gene TRBJ2-2. The CDR3 has 13 amino acids. The germline gives CDR1 MDHEN, CDR2 SYDVKM. CDR3 loop: CASGVANTGELFF.

The genes are TRBV18 and TRBJ2-7. The CDR3 loop spans 12 amino acids. Per the germline V gene, CDR1 is KGHSH and CDR2 is LQKENI. CDR3 amino acids: CASSADGYEQYF.

V is TRBV5-6 and J is TRBJ2-2. CDR3 length: 12 amino acids. Germline-derived CDR1 and CDR2 are SGHDT and YYEEEE. CDR3 residues: CDSSGNTGELFF.

The rearrangement uses TRBV20-1 and TRBJ1-2; the TRBD1 assignment by TCRdb is unverifiable without DNA. The length of the CDR3 is 11 residues. The germline V gene has CDR1 DFQATT and CDR2 SNEGSKA (reference sequence). This CDR3 is CSTGGHHGYTF.

This chain uses TRBV5-1 with TRBJ1-1; TCRdb calls TRBD1, which cannot be checked without DNA. CDR1 is SGHRS, CDR2 YFSETQ, per germline. CDR3 length: 13 residues. The CDR3 sequence: CASSLQGTTEAFF.

The chain couples TRBV28 to TRBJ1-2. The CDR3 is 12 residues long. The germline V gene encodes CDR1 MDHEN and CDR2 SYDVKM. The CDR3 sequence is CASSLETHGYTF.

The chain employs TRBV20-1 and TRBJ1-4. The V gene's germline CDR1 is DFQATT and CDR2 SNEGSKA (reference sequence). This CDR3 has 14 residues. CDR3 sequence: CSAREDLRNEKLFF.

The J gene is TRBJ2-3, the V gene TRBV5-4; TCRdb picks TRBD1, but there is no DNA to check that call. The germline CDR1 and CDR2 sequences are SGHNT and YYREEE (reference sequence). The CDR3 has 15 amino acids. CDR3 sequence: CASSLEDWGPDTQYF. The complete variable domain, with remaining parts taken from reference TRBV5-4 and TRBJ2-3, reads ETGVTQSPTHLIKTRGQQVTLRCSSQSGHNTVSWYQQALGQGPQFIFQYYREEENGRGNFPPRFSGLQFPNYSSELNVNALELDDSALYLCASSLEDWGPDTQYFGPGTRLTVL.